Below, 26 T cell receptor beta chains from the same sample are listed, as sequenced in a study of shared clonotypes between healthy human individuals. The repertoire was sequenced with immunoSEQ multiplex PCR; TCRdb's copy has only in-frame clones and lacks some. The sample carries 2 million to 3 million clones, under 95% recorded once. Sequencing was performed on naive CD4+ T cells from PBMCs. Subset described: CD45RA+ positively selected. These receptors were taken from a man aged 18 to 29 in good health. Some clones in this sample may be carry-over from other donors' samples.

The chain has TRBV28 and TRBJ2-7; 8 bases agree with TRBD1. CDR1 and CDR2 from the germline V gene are MDHEN and SYDVKM. This CDR3 contains 16 residues. The ends lost 8 bases at V and 2 bases at J; junction bases unmatched: 14. The CDR3 sequence: CASVSTGTGIAYEQYF. In nucleotides, the CDR3 is TGTGCCAGCGTCTCGACCGGGACAGGCATCGCCTACGAGCAGTACTTC.

V and J are TRBV30 and TRBJ2-1; the match to TRBD2 covers 12 bases. The V segment lost 0 bases and the J segment 0 bases; nucleotides outside the gene matches: 18. CDR1 and CDR2 from the germline V gene are GTSNPN and SVGIG (reference sequence). CDR3 length: 22 residues. The CDR3 DNA is TGTGCCTGGAGTGTTCGCACTGGAGGACTAGCGGGATATCGCAGCTCCTACAATGAGCAGTTCTTC. This codes for CAWSVRTGGLAGYRSSYNEQFF.

The chain combines TRBV5-1 with TRBJ2-2, with D hard to call. Trimming shortened V by 0 bases and J by 5 bases, and 14 bases separated the two germline ends. Per the germline V gene, CDR1 is SGHRS and CDR2 is YFSETQ. CDR3 length equals 16 residues. The CDR3 sequence is CASSLAPSGLTGELFF. The CDR3 DNA sequence: TGCGCCAGCAGCTTGGCCCCTTCAGGCTTAACCGGGGAGCTGTTTTTT.

The rearrangement links TRBV11-2 to TRBJ2-5; D uncertain. The germline CDR1 and CDR2 sequences are SGHAT and FQNNGV. The CDR3 loop spans 17 amino acids. V gave up 5 bases and J gave up 5 bases, with 24 bases separating them. CDR3 sequence (DNA): TGTGCCAGCAGCCCAAGAGCTAGAGGTGGGATAATGGAGACCCAGTACTTC. Amino acids: CASSPRARGGIMETQYF.

The chain joins TRBV4-3 to TRBJ2-5; 7 nucleotides agree with TRBD1. The trim removed 0 bases at V and 5 bases at J, leaving 12 bases unmatched. Germline assignment: CDR1 LGHNA and CDR2 YSLEER. The CDR3 loop spans 17 amino acids. Here the CDR3 reads CASSQDETKQGRETQYF. The CDR3 nucleotides read TGCGCCAGCAGCCAAGACGAGACAAAACAGGGGCGGGAGACCCAGTACTTC.

The V call is TRBV14, the J call TRBJ1-2; unclear D gene. This CDR3 contains 13 residues. Per the germline V gene, CDR1 is SGHDN and CDR2 is FVKESK. Between the trimmed V and J ends, which lost 2 bases and 5 bases, there was a span of 9 bases. This CDR3 reads CASSQNLQYGYTF. CDR3 DNA: TGTGCCAGCAGCCAAAACCTTCAGTATGGCTACACCTTC.

The chain recombines TRBV27 with TRBJ1-1; a weak D match, TRBD1 (5 bases). This CDR3 is built from 14 residues. CDR1 is MNHEY, CDR2 SMNVEV, per germline (reference sequence). The ends were cut back, 6 bases at V and 4 bases at J, with 15 bases in the middle. This chain's CDR3 is CASRPSGGSTEAFF. The CDR3 DNA sequence: TGTGCCAGCAGGCCGTCGGGGGGATCCACTGAAGCTTTCTTT.

The V and J genes are TRBV29-1 and TRBJ2-2; 7 bases align to TRBD2. CDR1 and CDR2 (germline): SQVTM, ANQGSEA. The CDR3 runs 14 residues. V shed 0 bases, J shed 6 bases, and the junction held 4 bases outside the gene matches. In DNA, the CDR3 is TGCAGCGTTGAAGATTTGGCGGGAGCCGGGGAGCTGTTTTTT. It codes for CSVEDLAGAGELFF.

About this clone: Other DNA sequences of this sample code for an identical CDR3. J is TRBJ2-7 and V is TRBV6-5; 10 bases agree with TRBD1. With 3 bases clipped from V and 4 bases from J, the junction kept 3 bases outside the gene matches. CDR1 is MNHEY, CDR2 SVGAGI, per germline. This CDR3 region has 14 residues. This CDR3 reads CASSYRQGAYEQYF. CDR3 nucleotides: TGTGCCAGCAGTTATCGACAGGGGGCTTACGAGCAGTACTTC.

V is TRBV21-1 and J is TRBJ2-5; the table calls TRBD1, which could not be checked here. TRBV21-1 is a recognized pseudogene. CDR3 length: 16 residues. CDR3 in amino acids: CASSAQQGCTQETQYF. CDR3 nucleotide sequence: TGTGCCAGCAGCGCCCAACAGGGTTGCACCCAAGAGACCCAGTACTTC.

The chain combines TRBV10-3 with TRBJ1-5; D ambiguous. This CDR3 is built from 13 residues. Germline V lookup: CDR1 ENHRY, CDR2 SYGVKD. The V end was cut by 4 bases, the J end by 5 bases, with 9 bases between. CDR3 amino acids: CAISVSRDQPQHF. Here the CDR3 DNA reads TGTGCCATCAGTGTTTCCAGAGATCAGCCCCAGCATTTT.

The chain couples TRBV5-8 to TRBJ1-3; 7 bases fit TRBD1. This CDR3 is 16 amino acids long. The V segment lost 4 bases and the J segment 3 bases; nucleotides outside the gene matches: 10. Germline assignment: CDR1 SGHTS and CDR2 YDEGEE. CDR3: CASSTGQALFGNTIYF. The CDR3 DNA reads as TGTGCCAGCAGCACCGGACAGGCCTTGTTTGGAAACACCATATATTTT. Complete variable domain (other parts from reference TRBV5-8 and TRBJ1-3): EAGVTQSPTHLIKTRGQQATLRCSPISGHTSVYWYQQALGLGLQFLLWYDEGEERNRGNFPPRFSGRQFPNYSSELNVNALELEDSALYLCASSTGQALFGNTIYFGEGSWLTVV.

The chain couples TRBV5-1 to TRBJ2-2, with TRBD1 as a possible D gene (5 bases). Per germline, CDR1 SGHRS and CDR2 YFSETQ. The V and J ends lost 6 bases and 10 bases respectively, with 19 bases between them. The CDR3 runs to 14 residues. DNA of the CDR3: TGCGCCAGCACCTTAGCAGGGCCCGGAGCGGAGCTGTTTTTT. Translation gives CASTLAGPGAELFF.

The CDR3 nucleotides are TGCAGCCCGGGGACTAGCGGTACGCAGTATTTT. The encoded protein is CSPGTSGTQYF. The V gene is TRBV29-1, the J gene TRBJ2-3, with 11 positions matching TRBD2. This CDR3 comprises 11 residues. The J segment lost 8 bases and the V segment lost 8 bases, leaving 3 bases of the junction unmatched. Germline assignment: CDR1 SQVTM and CDR2 ANQGSEA.

Worth noting for this clone: Within the sample, other DNA sequences also encode this same CDR3. The chain combines TRBV7-9 with TRBJ2-5; 9 bases fit TRBD1. The germline V gene has CDR1 SEHNR and CDR2 FQNEAQ (reference sequence). V dropped 1 base and J dropped 3; count of bases not matched to a gene: 0. The CDR3 has 14 residues. The CDR3 loop reads CASSLGTGEETQYF. For the CDR3, the DNA is TGTGCCAGCAGCTTAGGGACAGGGGAAGAGACCCAGTACTTC.

The genes are TRBV7-8 and TRBJ2-5; no reliable D call. This CDR3 contains 15 residues. The V gene lost 0 bases and the J gene lost 5 bases, with 13 bases spanning the gap. Per germline, CDR1 SGHVS and CDR2 FQNEAQ. CDR3 in amino acids: CASSLATPPAETQYF. DNA for the CDR3: TGTGCCAGCAGCTTAGCGACCCCCCCGGCGGAGACCCAGTACTTC.

The chain employs TRBV6-5 and TRBJ2-7, with a tentative D call TRBD2 (5 bases). Deletions cut 0 bases from V and 6 bases from J, with 12 bases between. The CDR3 totals 14 residues. The V gene's germline CDR1 is MNHEY and CDR2 SVGAGI. This chain's CDR3 is CASSYSGGPGEQYF. DNA of the CDR3: TGTGCCAGCAGTTACTCTGGCGGGCCCGGCGAGCAGTACTTC.

In regard to this clone: The sample carries other DNA sequences with the same CDR3. DNA for the CDR3: TGTGCCAGCAGTAGGGGAGCGAACTATGGCTACACCTTC. Its protein product is CASSRGANYGYTF. The chain uses TRBV28 and TRBJ1-2; D perhaps matches TRBD1 (5 bases). There are 13 residues in the CDR3. V was clipped by 5 bases and J by 2 bases, with 9 bases between them. Per germline, CDR1 MDHEN and CDR2 SYDVKM.

The V call is TRBV9, the J call TRBJ1-1, with D tentatively TRBD1 (6 bases). CDR3 length equals 14 residues. The germline gives CDR1 SGDLS, CDR2 YYNGEE. V lost 3 bases, J lost 4 bases, and 13 bases lay in between. DNA for the CDR3: TGTGCCAGCAGCGCAGGACGAGGGGGCACTGAAGCTTTCTTT. Amino acids: CASSAGRGGTEAFF. Together with reference TRBV9 and TRBJ1-1, the CDR3 gives the full variable domain: DSGVTQTPKHLITATGQRVTLRCSPRSGDLSVYWYQQSLDQGLQFLIQYYNGEERAKGNILERFSAQQFPDLHSELNLSSLELGDSALYFCASSAGRGGTEAFFGQGTRLTVV.

The chain recombines TRBV9 with TRBJ2-5, with 11 bases identical to TRBD1. Per the germline V gene, CDR1 is SGDLS and CDR2 is YYNGEE. The CDR3 covers 16 residues. Trimming removed 4 bases from V and 1 base from J; junction bases left unmatched: 6. Written as DNA, the CDR3 is TGTGCCAGCAGCATTGGGACAGGGGGGGCCCAAGAGACCCAGTACTTC. This gives the protein CASSIGTGGAQETQYF.

CDR3 amino acids: CASSWGTGGSEKLFF. The CDR3 DNA follows: TGTGCCAGCAGCTGGGGGACAGGGGGAAGTGAAAAACTGTTTTTT. The chain employs TRBV5-4 and TRBJ1-4; 11 nucleotides line up with TRBD1. The CDR3 runs 15 residues. Germline CDR1 is SGHNT and CDR2 is YYREEE (reference sequence). V dropped 3 bases and J dropped 7; count of bases not matched to a gene: 5.

This chain joins TRBV13 and TRBJ2-5; 12 positions match TRBD2. Germline V lookup: CDR1 PRHDT, CDR2 FYEKMQ (reference sequence). Germline trimming cut 2 bases from V and 4 bases from J; bases unmatched to any gene: 5. The CDR3 extends over 16 amino acids. This CDR3 is CASSLTSGRFGETQYF. The DNA for the CDR3 is TGTGCCAGCAGCTTAACTAGCGGGAGGTTTGGAGAGACCCAGTACTTC. Together with reference TRBV13 and TRBJ2-5, the CDR3 gives the full variable domain: AAGVIQSPRHLIKEKRETATLKCYPIPRHDTVYWYQQGPGQDPQFLISFYEKMQSDKGSIPDRFSAQQFSDYHSELNMSSLELGDSALYFCASSLTSGRFGETQYFGPGTRLLVL.

A remark on this clone: Additional DNA sequences in this sample encode the identical CDR3. CDR3: CASSESLYGYTF. As DNA, the CDR3 is TGTGCCAGCAGTGAGAGTCTCTATGGCTACACCTTC. The genes are TRBV2 and TRBJ1-2; D is undetermined. The CDR3 has 12 residues. The ends were cut back, 3 bases at V and 4 bases at J, with 6 bases in the middle. Germline CDR1 and CDR2: SNHLY and FYNNEI.

The chain recombines TRBV2 with TRBJ1-5, with 7 bases lining up with TRBD1. V shed 2 bases and J 1 base; nucleotides not matched to a gene: 2. Per the germline V gene, CDR1 is SNHLY and CDR2 is FYNNEI. This CDR3 region has 15 residues. The CDR3, as DNA: TGTGCCAGCAGTGAACAGGGGGTGAGCAATCAGCCCCAGCATTTT. Translating gives CASSEQGVSNQPQHF.

This sequence joins TRBV6-1 and TRBJ1-5; unclear D gene. The CDR3 runs to 11 residues. V was pared by 3 bases and J by 7 bases, with 4 bases between. CDR1 and CDR2 (germline): MNHNS, SASEGT. CDR3 amino acids: CASSDEQPQHF. DNA for the CDR3: TGTGCCAGCAGTGACGAGCAGCCCCAGCATTTT.

CDR3 sequence reads: CASSQVNYGYTF. The DNA for the CDR3 is TGCGCCAGCAGCCAGGTTAACTATGGCTACACCTTC. The chain joins TRBV4-1 to TRBJ1-2, with no clear D. Per the germline V gene, CDR1 is MGHRA and CDR2 is YSYEKL. This CDR3 region has 12 residues. The V and J ends lost 3 bases and 1 base respectively, with 3 bases between them.